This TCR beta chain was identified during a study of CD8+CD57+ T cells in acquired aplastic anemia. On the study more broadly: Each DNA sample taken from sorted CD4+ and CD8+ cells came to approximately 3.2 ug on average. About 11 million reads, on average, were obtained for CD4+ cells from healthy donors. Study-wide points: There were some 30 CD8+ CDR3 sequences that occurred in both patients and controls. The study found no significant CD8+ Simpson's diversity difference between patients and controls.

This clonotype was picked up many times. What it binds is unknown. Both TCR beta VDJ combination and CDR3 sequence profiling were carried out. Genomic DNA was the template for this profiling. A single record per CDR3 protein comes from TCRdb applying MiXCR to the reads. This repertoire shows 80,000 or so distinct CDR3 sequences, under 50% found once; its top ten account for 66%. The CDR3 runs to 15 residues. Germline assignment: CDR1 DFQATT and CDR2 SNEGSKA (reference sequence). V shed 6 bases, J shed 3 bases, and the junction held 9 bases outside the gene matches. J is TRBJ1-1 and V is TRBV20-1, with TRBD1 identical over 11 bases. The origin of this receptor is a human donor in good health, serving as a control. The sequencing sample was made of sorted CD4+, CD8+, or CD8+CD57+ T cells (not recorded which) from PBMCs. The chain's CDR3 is CSAIRTGGADTEAFF. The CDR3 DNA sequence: TGCAGTGCCATCCGGACAGGGGGCGCGGACACTGAAGCTTTCTTT.